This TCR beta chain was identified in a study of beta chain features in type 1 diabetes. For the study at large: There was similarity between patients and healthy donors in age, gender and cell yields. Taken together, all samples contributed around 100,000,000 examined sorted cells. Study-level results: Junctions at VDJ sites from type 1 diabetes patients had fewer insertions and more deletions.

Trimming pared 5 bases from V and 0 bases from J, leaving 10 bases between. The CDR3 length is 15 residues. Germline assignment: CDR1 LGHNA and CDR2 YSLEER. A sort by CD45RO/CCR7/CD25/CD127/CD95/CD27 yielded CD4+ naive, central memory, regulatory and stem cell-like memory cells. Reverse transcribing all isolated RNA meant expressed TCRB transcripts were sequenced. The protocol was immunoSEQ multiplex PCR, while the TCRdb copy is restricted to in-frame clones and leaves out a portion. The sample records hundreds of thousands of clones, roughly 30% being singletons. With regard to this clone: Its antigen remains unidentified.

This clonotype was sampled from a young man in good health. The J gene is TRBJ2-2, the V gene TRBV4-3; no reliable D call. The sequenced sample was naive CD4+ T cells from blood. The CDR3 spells CASSSRTTNTGELFF. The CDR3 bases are TGCGCCAGCAGCTCAAGGACGACGAACACCGGGGAGCTGTTTTTT.